The rows below give T cell receptor beta chains drawn from one sample of a study of shared clonotypes between healthy human individuals. Produced via immunoSEQ multiplex PCR; TCRdb's table is partial and in-frame only. The table includes 2 million to 2.5 million clones, approximately 96% detected once. The specimen sequenced was naive CD4+ T cells sorted from blood. The receptor source for this set is a man younger than 30 in good health. Both conserved end residues are part of each CDR3. The order of the fields is D gene, clone size, V gene, J gene, CDR3 DNA, CDR3 protein. The D gene is left open where the match is weak. A clone size is listed for some rows: how often the clone was seen (once, few, many), or a class if it is expanded.

TRBD2	.	TRBV19	TRBJ2-1	TGTGCCAGTAGTATAGGTAGCGGGAGTAGTTCCTACAATGAGCAGTTCTTC	CASSIGSGSSSYNEQFF
.	.	TRBV28	TRBJ2-7	TGTGCCAGCAGTTCCACAGGGGGGGGATTCTACGAGCAGTACTTC	CASSSTGGGFYEQYF
TRBD1	.	TRBV6-4	TRBJ1-2	TGTGCCAGCAGTCCCGGGACAGGGGGGATAAACTATGGCTACACCTTC	CASSPGTGGINYGYTF
.	.	TRBV6-5	TRBJ2-7	TGTGCCAGCAGTTACTACCCTGGACCCTACGAGCAGTACTTC	CASSYYPGPYEQYF
TRBD1	.	TRBV30	TRBJ2-7	TGTGCCTGGGCGGGACAGGGCTACGAGCAGTACTTC	CAWAGQGYEQYF
.	.	TRBV27	TRBJ1-6	TGTGCCAGCAGTTTTCGAAGGACCAATTCACCCCTCCACTTT	CASSFRRTNSPLHF
.	.	TRBV12-5	TRBJ1-1	TGTGCTACCCGTTCTGACAGGTTTGAAGCTTTCTTT	CATRSDRFEAFF
.	few	TRBV6-5	TRBJ1-5	TGTGCCAGCAGTTACGATGGCAATCAGCCCCAGCATTTT	CASSYDGNQPQHF
.	.	TRBV21-1	TRBJ1-2	TGTGCCAGCAGCAAAGAGGGCGCCCCTAGGGGCTATGGCTACACCTTC	CASSKEGAPRGYGYTF
TRBD1	.	TRBV10-1	TRBJ2-3	TGCGCCAGCAGTGGGGCCGGGACAGGCACAGATACGCAGTATTTT	CASSGAGTGTDTQYF
.	.	TRBV10-1	TRBJ2-2	TGCGCCAGCAGTGAGTCAGGAGCTACCGGGGAGCTGTTTTTT	CASSESGATGELFF
.	.	TRBV6-5	TRBJ2-5	TGTGCCAGCAGTTTTGGCGGGGAAGAGACCCAGTACTTC	CASSFGGEETQYF
.	.	TRBV10-3	TRBJ1-2	TGTGCCATCAGTGAGCCCTCAGCCCCGACAGGAGACTATGGCTACACCTTC	CAISEPSAPTGDYGYTF
TRBD1	.	TRBV5-1	TRBJ1-4	TGCGCCAGCAGCTGGACAGGGGCTTTAACTAATGAAAAACTGTTTTTT	CASSWTGALTNEKLFF
TRBD2	once	TRBV7-9	TRBJ2-7	TGTGCCAGCAGCGGATCGACAACTAGCGATAGCTCCTACGAGCAGTACTTC	CASSGSTTSDSSYEQYF
.	.	TRBV5-4	TRBJ2-1	TGTGCCAGCAGCTTCATCGGCTCCCCCAATGAGCAGTTCTTC	CASSFIGSPNEQFF
TRBD2	.	TRBV7-3	TRBJ2-1	TGTGCCAGCAGCATGCGGGGGTCAGCCTACAATGAGCAGTTCTTC	CASSMRGSAYNEQFF
.	.	TRBV28	TRBJ1-2	TGTGCCAGTTATAAATCAAGTCTCTATGGCTACACCTTC	CASYKSSLYGYTF
.	.	TRBV19	TRBJ2-3	TGTGCCTCCAAAAGCCTGGGTGCCACAGATACGCAGTATTTT	CASKSLGATDTQYF
TRBD2	.	TRBV5-1	TRBJ2-3	TGCGCCAGCAGCTCCGGGGGGGCCGGAGATACGCAGTATTTT	CASSSGGAGDTQYF